This T cell receptor beta chain was profiled in a study of CD8 T cells in Susac syndrome (dated by TCRdb to about 2019). Notes on the research overall: Whether CD8+ T cell activation and differentiation in Susac syndrome was antigen driven was tested using repertoire sequencing. CD8+ T cell repertoire clonality was compared between about a dozen healthy donors, some 14 Susac syndrome patients and around 15 multiple sclerosis patients.

Peripheral blood CD8+ and CD4+ T cells from healthy donors, Susac syndrome patients and multiple sclerosis patients were profiled using high-throughput TCR beta sequencing. The multiple sclerosis controls were treatment-naive patients whose relapsing-remitting disease, either stable or active, fulfilled the revised McDonald criteria. CD8+ TEMRA cells were enriched by FACS, while bulk CD8+ and CD4+ T cells were purified by magnetic negative isolation. Blood was collected in EDTA tubes and processed within 24 hours, with PBMCs isolated through density gradient centrifugation. PBMCs intended for TCR sequencing were frozen in liquid nitrogen and were later thawed in a 37 degrees C water bath. Purity of sorted or isolated CD4+, CD8+ and CD8+ TEMRA cells was at least 90%. Summary of the overall study and its limitations: The TCR sequencing and HLA analysis was acknowledged to have included a relatively small number of individuals.

Comments on this clonotype: Its recognized antigen is unknown. Base qualities are missing; no much larger clone stands one base away.

V is cut by 4 bases and J by 4 bases, and the space between the germline ends is 14 bases. From its cysteine to its phenylalanine, the CDR3 spans 14 amino acids. Here the CDR3 DNA is all that survives: 42 bases in frame from base 1. Per the germline V gene (reference sequence), SGHNT is the CDR1 and YYREEE is the CDR2. RNA was extracted using the RNeasy kit, and roughly 0.45 to 1 microgram was reverse transcribed with random hexamers. TCR beta CDR3 regions were amplified with the immunoSEQ multiplex PCR assay covering 54 Vbeta and 13 Jbeta segments. Bias from PCR amplification was corrected by using a synthetic template baseline for primer optimization and for computational correction. The source study handled its data this way. Reads were annotated to V, D and J genes per IMGT and analyzed with immunoSEQ Analyzer, keeping only productive sequences. Clonality was computed as one minus Shannon entropy normalized by log2 of the number of productive unique sequences. Public and private clones were assessed among the 100 most prevalent clones of each patient and control. Clones were defined as Susac-specific if absent from the healthy and MS cohorts, from approximately 1,100 published viral clones and from other ImmuneACCESS disease sequences. In TCRdb, the public reads were trimmed at Q25 with fastp and aligned with MiXCR, with productive beta chains retained. Rows with a matching CDR3 protein are joined into one entry that keeps the most common DNA and genes. TCRdb's processing, not the study's, gives the V and J calls here. The sample contains 200,000 to 250,000 distinct CDR3 sequences, 92% of them found a single time. 0.1% to 0.15% of the sample lies in the top ten.

The sequenced sample consisted of CD8+ T cells from PBMCs. The chain is made from TRBV5-4 and TRBJ1-1; there is no confident call for the D gene. The TCR sequence derives from a human donor with multiple sclerosis. The DNA sequence is given as TGTGCCAGCAGCCCCGACTTCCCTCTCACTGAAGCTTTCTTT. The resulting protein is CASSPDFPLTEAFF. With the portions outside the CDR3 filled from the reference TRBV5-4 and TRBJ1-1 genes, the complete variable region becomes ETGVTQSPTHLIKTRGQQVTLRCSSQSGHNTVSWYQQALGQGPQFIFQYYREEENGRGNFPPRFSGLQFPNYSSELNVNALELDDSALYLCASSPDFPLTEAFFGQGTRLTVV.